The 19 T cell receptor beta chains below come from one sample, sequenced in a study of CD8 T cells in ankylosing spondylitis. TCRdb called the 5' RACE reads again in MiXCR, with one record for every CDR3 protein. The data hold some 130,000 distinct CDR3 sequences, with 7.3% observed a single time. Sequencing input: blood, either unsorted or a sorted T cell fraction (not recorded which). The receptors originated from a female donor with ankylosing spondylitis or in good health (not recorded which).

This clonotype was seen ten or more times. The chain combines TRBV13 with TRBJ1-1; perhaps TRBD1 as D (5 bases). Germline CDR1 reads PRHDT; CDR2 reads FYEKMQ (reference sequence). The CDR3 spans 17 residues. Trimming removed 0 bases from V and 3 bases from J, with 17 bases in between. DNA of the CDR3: TGTGCCAGCAGCTTAGGGCCTCAGGGAACTGCGGACACTGAAGCTTTCTTT. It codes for CASSLGPQGTADTEAFF. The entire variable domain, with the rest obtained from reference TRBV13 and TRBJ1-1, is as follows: AAGVIQSPRHLIKEKRETATLKCYPIPRHDTVYWYQQGPGQDPQFLISFYEKMQSDKGSIPDRFSAQQFSDYHSELNMSSLELGDSALYFCASSLGPQGTADTEAFFGQGTRLTVV.

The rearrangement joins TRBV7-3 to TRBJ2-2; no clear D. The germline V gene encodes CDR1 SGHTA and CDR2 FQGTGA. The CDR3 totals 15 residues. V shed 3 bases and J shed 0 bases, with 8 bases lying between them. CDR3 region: CASSLNSANTGELFF. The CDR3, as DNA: TGTGCCAGCAGCTTGAACAGCGCGAACACCGGGGAGCTGTTTTTT.

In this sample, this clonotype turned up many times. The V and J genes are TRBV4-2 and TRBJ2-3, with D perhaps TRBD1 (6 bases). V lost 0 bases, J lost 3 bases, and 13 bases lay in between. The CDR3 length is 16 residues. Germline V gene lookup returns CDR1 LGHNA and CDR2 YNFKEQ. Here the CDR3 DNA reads TGTGCCAGCAGCCAAGAAGGTAGTAGGGGGACAGATACGCAGTATTTT. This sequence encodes CASSQEGSRGTDTQYF.

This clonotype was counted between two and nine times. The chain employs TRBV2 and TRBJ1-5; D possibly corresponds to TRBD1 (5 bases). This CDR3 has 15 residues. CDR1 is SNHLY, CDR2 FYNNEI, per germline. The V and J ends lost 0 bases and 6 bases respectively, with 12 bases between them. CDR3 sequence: CASSEAVPGSQPQHF. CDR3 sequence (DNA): TGTGCCAGCAGTGAAGCGGTCCCAGGGAGTCAGCCCCAGCATTTT.

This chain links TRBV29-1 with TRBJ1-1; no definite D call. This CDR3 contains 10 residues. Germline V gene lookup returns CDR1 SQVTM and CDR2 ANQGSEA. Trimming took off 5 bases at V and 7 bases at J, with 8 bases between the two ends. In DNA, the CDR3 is TGCAGCGTTCTTTGGGGTGAAGCTTTCTTT. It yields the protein CSVLWGEAFF.

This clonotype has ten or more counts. The CDR3 spells CASSLVLGSYNEQFF. The DNA of the CDR3 is TGTGCCAGCAGTTTAGTTCTAGGCTCCTACAATGAGCAGTTCTTC. This chain uses TRBV12-3 or TRBV12-4 with TRBJ2-1, with unresolved D. The length of the CDR3 is 15 residues. Trimming cost V 1 base and J 0 bases, with 7 bases left between them.

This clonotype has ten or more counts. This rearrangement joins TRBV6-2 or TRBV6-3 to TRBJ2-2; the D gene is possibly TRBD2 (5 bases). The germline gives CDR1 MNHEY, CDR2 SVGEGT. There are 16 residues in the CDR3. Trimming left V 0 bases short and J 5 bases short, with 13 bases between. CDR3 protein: CASSYSFFRGTGELFF. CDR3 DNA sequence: TGTGCCAGCAGTTACTCCTTTTTCCGGGGAACCGGGGAGCTGTTTTTT.

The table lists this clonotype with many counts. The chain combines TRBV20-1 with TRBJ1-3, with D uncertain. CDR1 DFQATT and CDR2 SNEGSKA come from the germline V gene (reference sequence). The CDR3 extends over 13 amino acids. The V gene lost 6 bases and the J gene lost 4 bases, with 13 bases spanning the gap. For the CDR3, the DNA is TGCAGTGCCTTCATAGACGGAGGAAACACCATATATTTT. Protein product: CSAFIDGGNTIYF.

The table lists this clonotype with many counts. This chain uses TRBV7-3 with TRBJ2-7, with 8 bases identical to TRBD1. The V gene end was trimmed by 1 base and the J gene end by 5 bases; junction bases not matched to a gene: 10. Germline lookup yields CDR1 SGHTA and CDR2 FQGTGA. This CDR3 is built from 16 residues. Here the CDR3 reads CASSLKLWGRGHEQYF. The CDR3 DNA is TGTGCCAGCAGCTTAAAGTTATGGGGCAGGGGGCACGAGCAGTACTTC. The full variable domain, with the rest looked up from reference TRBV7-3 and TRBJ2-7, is GAGVSQTPSNKVTEKGKYVELRCDPISGHTALYWYRQSLGQGPEFLIYFQGTGAADDSGLPNDRFFAVRPEGSVSTLKIQRTERGDSAVYLCASSLKLWGRGHEQYFGPGTRLTVT.

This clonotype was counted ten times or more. This CDR3 is CASSYGLTSGEQYF. The DNA for the CDR3 is TGTGCCAGCAGTTATGGACTGACCTCGGGCGAGCAGTACTTC. V gene TRBV6-5 combines with J gene TRBJ2-7, with a possible D match to TRBD2 (5 bases). Trimming took off 3 bases at V and 6 bases at J, with 15 bases between the two ends. Germline CDR1 and CDR2: MNHEY and SVGAGI. The CDR3 covers 14 residues.

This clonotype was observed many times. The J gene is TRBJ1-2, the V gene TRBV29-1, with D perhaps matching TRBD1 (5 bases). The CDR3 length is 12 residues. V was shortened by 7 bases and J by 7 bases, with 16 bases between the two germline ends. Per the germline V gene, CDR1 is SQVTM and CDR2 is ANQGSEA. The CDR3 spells CSGEGAKGGYTF. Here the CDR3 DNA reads TGCAGCGGCGAAGGGGCGAAAGGTGGCTACACCTTC.

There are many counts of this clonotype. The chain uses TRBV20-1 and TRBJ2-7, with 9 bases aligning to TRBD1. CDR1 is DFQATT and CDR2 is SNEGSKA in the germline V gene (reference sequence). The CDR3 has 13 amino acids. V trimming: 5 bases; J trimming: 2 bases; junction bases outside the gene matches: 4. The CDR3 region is CSADRGDTYEQYF. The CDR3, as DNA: TGCAGTGCTGACAGGGGGGACACCTACGAGCAGTACTTC.

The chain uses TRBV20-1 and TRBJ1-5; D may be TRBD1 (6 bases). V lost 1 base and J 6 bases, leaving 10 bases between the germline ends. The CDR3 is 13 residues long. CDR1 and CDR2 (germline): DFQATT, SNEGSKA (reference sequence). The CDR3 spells CSARGGAGQPQHF. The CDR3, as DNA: TGCAGTGCTAGAGGGGGGGCTGGTCAGCCCCAGCATTTT.

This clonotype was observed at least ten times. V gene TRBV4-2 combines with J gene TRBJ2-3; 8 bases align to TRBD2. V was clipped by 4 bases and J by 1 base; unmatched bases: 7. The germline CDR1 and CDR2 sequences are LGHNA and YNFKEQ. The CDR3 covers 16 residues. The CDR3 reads CASSRPAAGGTDTQYF. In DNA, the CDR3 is TGTGCCAGCAGCCGCCCCGCAGCGGGGGGCACAGATACGCAGTATTTT.

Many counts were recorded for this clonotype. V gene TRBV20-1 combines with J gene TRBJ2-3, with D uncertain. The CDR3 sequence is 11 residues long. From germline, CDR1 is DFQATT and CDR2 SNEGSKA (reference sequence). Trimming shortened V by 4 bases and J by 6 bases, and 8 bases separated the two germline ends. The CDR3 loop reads CSATSPDTQYF. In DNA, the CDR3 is TGCAGTGCTACTTCACCCGATACGCAGTATTTT.

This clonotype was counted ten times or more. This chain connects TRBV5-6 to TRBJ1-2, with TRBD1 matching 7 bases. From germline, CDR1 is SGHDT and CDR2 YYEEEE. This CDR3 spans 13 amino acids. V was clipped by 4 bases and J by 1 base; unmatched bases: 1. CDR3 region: CASSHRGNYGYTF. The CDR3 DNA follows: TGTGCCAGCAGCCACAGGGGTAACTATGGCTACACCTTC. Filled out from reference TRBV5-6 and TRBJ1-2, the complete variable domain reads DAGVTQSPTHLIKTRGQQVTLRCSPKSGHDTVSWYQQALGQGPQFIFQYYEEEERQRGNFPDRFSGHQFPNYSSELNVNALLLGDSALYLCASSHRGNYGYTFGSGTRLTVV.

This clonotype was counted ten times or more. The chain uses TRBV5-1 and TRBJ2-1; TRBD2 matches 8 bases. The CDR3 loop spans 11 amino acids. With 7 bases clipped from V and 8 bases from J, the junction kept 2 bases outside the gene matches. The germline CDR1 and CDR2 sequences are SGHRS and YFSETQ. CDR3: CASYGGDEQFF. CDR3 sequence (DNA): TGCGCCAGCTACGGGGGGGATGAGCAGTTCTTC.

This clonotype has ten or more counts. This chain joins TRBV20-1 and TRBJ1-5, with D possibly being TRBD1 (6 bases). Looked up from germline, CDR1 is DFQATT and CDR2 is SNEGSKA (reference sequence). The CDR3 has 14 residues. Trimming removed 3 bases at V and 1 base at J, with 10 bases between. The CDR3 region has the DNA TGCAGTGCTAGGTGGCAGGGGAGCAATCAGCCCCAGCATTTT. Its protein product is CSARWQGSNQPQHF.

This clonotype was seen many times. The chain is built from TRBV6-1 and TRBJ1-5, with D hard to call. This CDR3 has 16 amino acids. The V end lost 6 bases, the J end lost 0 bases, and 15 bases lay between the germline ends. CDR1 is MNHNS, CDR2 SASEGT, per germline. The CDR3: CASRQNSAYSNQPQHF. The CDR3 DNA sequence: TGTGCCAGCAGACAGAACAGTGCATATAGCAATCAGCCCCAGCATTTT.